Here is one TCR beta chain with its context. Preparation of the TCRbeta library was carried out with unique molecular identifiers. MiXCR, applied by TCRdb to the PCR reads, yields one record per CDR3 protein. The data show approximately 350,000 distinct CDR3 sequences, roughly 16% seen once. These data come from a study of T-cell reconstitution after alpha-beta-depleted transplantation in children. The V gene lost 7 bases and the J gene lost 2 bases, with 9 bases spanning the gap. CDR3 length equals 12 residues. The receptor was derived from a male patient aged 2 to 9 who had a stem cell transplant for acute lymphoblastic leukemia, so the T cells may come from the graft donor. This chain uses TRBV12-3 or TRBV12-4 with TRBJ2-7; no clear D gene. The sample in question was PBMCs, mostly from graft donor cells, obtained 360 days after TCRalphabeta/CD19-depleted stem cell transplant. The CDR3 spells CASTKGTYEQYF. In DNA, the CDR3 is TGTGCCAGCACCAAAGGAACCTACGAGCAGTACTTC.